This T cell receptor beta chain stems from a study of T cells after somatic rescue of genetic block. Sequenced by immunoSEQ multiplex PCR; TCRdb stores in-frame clones only, minus some. The data show approximately 100,000 clones, 90% seen once. Germline V gene lookup returns CDR1 MDHEN and CDR2 SYDVKM. This CDR3 spans 11 amino acids. V was trimmed by 8 bases and J by 4 bases, leaving 8 bases between them. The material sequenced was peripheral blood mononuclear cells (PBMCs). The TCR sequence derives from a woman under 30. The chain employs TRBV28 and TRBJ1-1; D is perhaps TRBD1 (5 bases). The CDR3 sequence: CASQGITEAFF. DNA for the CDR3: TGTGCCAGCCAGGGAATCACTGAAGCTTTCTTT.